This note documents a single T cell receptor (beta chain) sequence. These data are taken from a study of preoperative IRX-2 immunotherapy in early breast cancer. Regarding treatment: preoperative locoregional IRX-2 cytokine immunotherapy. Patients received preoperative, locoregional IRX-2 cytokine immunotherapy in a phase Ib study. The germline V gene has CDR1 MDHEN and CDR2 SYDVKM. V trimming: 2 bases; J trimming: 3 bases; junction bases outside the gene matches: 9. The CDR3 covers 16 residues. The assay was immunoSEQ multiplex PCR, and TCRdb's table has in-frame clones only and misses some. The sample lists about 2,700 clones, around 76% occurring once.

The receptor was isolated from a human donor with breast cancer. The V and J genes are TRBV28 and TRBJ2-5, with 7 bases matching TRBD1. This specimen consisted of tumor tissue, obtained before IRX-2 immunotherapy. The CDR3 loop reads CASSLGGARGKETQYF. For the CDR3, the DNA is TGTGCCAGCAGTTTAGGGGGCGCCAGGGGGAAAGAGACCCAGTACTTC.